The T cell receptor beta chain under discussion was sequenced for a study of cytomegalovirus exposure and HLA in healthy donors. Findings and caveats of the study: Researchers counted approximately 160 TCR beta chains as cytomegalovirus-associated.

Germline CDR1 and CDR2: ENHRY and SYGVKD. V lost 11 bases to trimming and J lost 3 bases, with 14 bases between them. This CDR3 is built from 13 residues. Primers for the PCR totalled 60 Vbeta and 13 Jbeta. How the authors handled the data: As a later analysis found, there were 82 million or so unique TCR beta chains, of which approximately 10 million were shared. Repertoires were generated with immunoSEQ multiplex PCR, while TCRdb's copy carries only in-frame clones and drops some. The DNA was the basis for D and trimming; V, J and clone size are from that table. The sample yields some 130,000 clones, more than 80% seen once. In its sample, this clone was seen once. What it binds is not known.

The chain is built from TRBV10-3 and TRBJ1-5; the D gene is possibly TRBD1 (6 bases). This clonotype originated in a man between 35 and 55 years old in good health and CMV-seronegative. Specimen: PBMCs. The chain's CDR3 is CAASDSINQPQHF. In DNA, the CDR3 is TGTGCCGCGTCGGACAGTATCAATCAGCCCCAGCATTTT.